A single T cell receptor beta chain is shown here with its context. The data were taken from a study of cytomegalovirus exposure and HLA in healthy donors. Study information: Within the Caucasian-associated ancestry cluster were under 85% of the approximately 400 genotyped donors.

PCR amplification relied on 60 Vbeta primers (plus 13 Jbeta primers). Profiling relied on immunoSEQ multiplex PCR, and the TCRdb table lists in-frame clones only, not all of them. The table has around 170,000 clones, about 80% seen once. The V gene lost 6 bases and the J gene lost 4 bases, with 15 bases spanning the gap. CDR1 is SGHTA, CDR2 FQGTGA, per germline. This CDR3 is built from 14 residues. This rearrangement joins TRBV7-3 to TRBJ1-2; D gene unclear. The sequence derives from a man aged 35 to 55 in good health and CMV-seronegative. Sequenced input: PBMCs. The CDR3 loop is CASSPAPGSYGYTF. The CDR3 DNA follows: TGTGCCAGCAGTCCCGCGCCGGGGTCCTATGGCTACACCTTC.